This record looks at one T cell receptor (beta chain) sequence and its context. This entry is derived from a study of blood T cell repertoires in COVID-19. Produced via immunoSEQ multiplex PCR; TCRdb's table is partial and in-frame only. Of 330,000 or so clones in the sample, 88% were seen once. CDR1 is ENHRY and CDR2 is SYGVKD in the germline V gene. The V gene lost 6 bases and the J gene lost 6 bases, with 15 bases spanning the gap. This CDR3 has 15 amino acids. This TCR was sampled from a young woman who had been exposed to COVID-19. The sample taken for sequencing was PBMCs or T cells enriched from blood (not recorded which). J is TRBJ1-6 and V is TRBV10-3; perhaps TRBD1 as D (6 bases). This chain's CDR3 is CAISAGEGSNSPLHF. DNA for the CDR3: TGTGCCATCAGCGCAGGGGAGGGTAGTAATTCACCCCTCCACTTT.